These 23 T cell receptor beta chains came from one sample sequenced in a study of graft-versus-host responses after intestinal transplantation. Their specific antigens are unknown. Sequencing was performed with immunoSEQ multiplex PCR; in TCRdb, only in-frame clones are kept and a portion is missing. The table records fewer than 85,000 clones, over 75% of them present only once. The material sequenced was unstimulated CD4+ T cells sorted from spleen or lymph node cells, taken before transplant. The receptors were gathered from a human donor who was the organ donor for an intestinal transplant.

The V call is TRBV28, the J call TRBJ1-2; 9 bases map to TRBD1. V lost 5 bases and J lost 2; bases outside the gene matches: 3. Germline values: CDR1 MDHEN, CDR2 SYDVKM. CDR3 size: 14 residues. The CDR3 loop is CASSEGQGNYGYTF. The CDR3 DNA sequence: TGTGCCAGCAGTGAGGGACAGGGAAACTATGGCTACACCTTC.

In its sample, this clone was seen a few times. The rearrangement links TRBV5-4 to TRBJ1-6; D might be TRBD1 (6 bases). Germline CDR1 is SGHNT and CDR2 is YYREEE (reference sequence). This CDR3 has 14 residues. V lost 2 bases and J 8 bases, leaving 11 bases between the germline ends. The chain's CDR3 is CASSLQGRDSPLHF. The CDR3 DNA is TGTGCCAGCAGCTTACAGGGTAGGGATTCACCCCTCCACTTT. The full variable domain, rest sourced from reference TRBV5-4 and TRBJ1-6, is ETGVTQSPTHLIKTRGQQVTLRCSSQSGHNTVSWYQQALGQGPQFIFQYYREEENGRGNFPPRFSGLQFPNYSSELNVNALELDDSALYLCASSLQGRDSPLHFGNGTRLTVT.

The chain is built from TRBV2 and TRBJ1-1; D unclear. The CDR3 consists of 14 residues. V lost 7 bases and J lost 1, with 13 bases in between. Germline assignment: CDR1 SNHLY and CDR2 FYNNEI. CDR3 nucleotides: TGTGCCAGCATGCTAGGACTGACGAACACTGAAGCTTTCTTT. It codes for CASMLGLTNTEAFF.

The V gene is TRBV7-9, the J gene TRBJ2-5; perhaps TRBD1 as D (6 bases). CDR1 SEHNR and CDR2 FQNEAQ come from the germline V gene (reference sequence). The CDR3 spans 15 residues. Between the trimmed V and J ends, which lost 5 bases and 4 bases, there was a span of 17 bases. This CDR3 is CASSLDRDIRETQYF. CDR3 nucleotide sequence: TGTGCCAGCAGCCTGGACAGAGACATTCGAGAGACCCAGTACTTC.

The DNA for the CDR3 is TGTGCCAGCAGCCAGGGGACAGGGGGTATGGAGACCCAGTACTTC. Translating gives CASSQGTGGMETQYF. This chain connects TRBV11-3 to TRBJ2-5, with 11 nucleotides matching TRBD1. The germline gives CDR1 SGHNT, CDR2 YENEEA. This CDR3 spans 15 amino acids. Trimming took 5 bases from V and 5 from J; bases not matched to a gene: 7.

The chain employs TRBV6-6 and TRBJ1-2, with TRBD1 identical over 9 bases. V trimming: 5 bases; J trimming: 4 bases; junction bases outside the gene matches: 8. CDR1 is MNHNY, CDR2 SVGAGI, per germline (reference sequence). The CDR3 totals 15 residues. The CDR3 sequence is CASSERDREAYGYTF. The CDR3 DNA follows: TGTGCCAGCAGTGAGAGGGACAGGGAGGCCTATGGCTACACCTTC.

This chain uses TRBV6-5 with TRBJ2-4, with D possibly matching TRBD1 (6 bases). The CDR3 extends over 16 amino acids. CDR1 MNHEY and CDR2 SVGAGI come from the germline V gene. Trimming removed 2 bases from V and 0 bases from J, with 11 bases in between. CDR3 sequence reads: CASSYQGPGAKNIQYF. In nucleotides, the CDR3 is TGTGCCAGCAGTTACCAGGGGCCCGGAGCCAAAAACATTCAGTACTTC.

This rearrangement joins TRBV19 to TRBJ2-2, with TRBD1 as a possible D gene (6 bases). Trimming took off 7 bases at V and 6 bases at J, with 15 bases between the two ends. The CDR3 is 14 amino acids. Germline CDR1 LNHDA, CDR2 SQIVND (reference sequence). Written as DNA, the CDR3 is TGTGCCAGTACCCTAGGCCCAGGGGCCGGGGAGCTGTTTTTT. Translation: CASTLGPGAGELFF.

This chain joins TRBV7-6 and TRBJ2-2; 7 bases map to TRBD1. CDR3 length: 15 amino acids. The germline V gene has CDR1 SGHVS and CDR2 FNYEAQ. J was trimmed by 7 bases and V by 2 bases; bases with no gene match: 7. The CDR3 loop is CASSLTGTVSGELFF. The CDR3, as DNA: TGTGCCAGCAGCTTAACCGGGACAGTCAGCGGGGAGCTGTTTTTT.

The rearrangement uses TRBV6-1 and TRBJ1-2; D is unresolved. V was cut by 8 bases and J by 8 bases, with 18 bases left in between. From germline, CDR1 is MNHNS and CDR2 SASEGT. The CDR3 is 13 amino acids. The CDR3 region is CASLLDGVRGYTF. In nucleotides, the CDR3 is TGTGCCAGCCTCCTTGACGGGGTGCGGGGCTACACCTTC.

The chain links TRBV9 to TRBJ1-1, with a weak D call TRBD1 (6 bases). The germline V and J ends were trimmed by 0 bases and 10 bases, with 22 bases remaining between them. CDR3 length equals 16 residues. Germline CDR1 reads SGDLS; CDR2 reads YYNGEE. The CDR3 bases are TGTGCCAGCAGCGTAGTCGGTCTGGGGGCGGGCCCGGGAGCTTTCTTT. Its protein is CASSVVGLGAGPGAFF.

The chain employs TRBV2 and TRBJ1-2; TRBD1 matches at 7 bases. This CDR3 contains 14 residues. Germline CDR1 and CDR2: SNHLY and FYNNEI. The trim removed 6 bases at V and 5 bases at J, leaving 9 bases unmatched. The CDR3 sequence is CASRDRAKPYGYTF. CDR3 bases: TGTGCCAGCAGAGACAGGGCCAAACCTTATGGCTACACCTTC.

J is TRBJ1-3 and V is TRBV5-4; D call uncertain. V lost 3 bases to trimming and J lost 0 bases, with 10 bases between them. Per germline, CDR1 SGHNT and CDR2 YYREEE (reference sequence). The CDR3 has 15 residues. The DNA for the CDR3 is TGTGCCAGCAGCTCAGACACCTTCTCTGGAAACACCATATATTTT. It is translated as CASSSDTFSGNTIYF.

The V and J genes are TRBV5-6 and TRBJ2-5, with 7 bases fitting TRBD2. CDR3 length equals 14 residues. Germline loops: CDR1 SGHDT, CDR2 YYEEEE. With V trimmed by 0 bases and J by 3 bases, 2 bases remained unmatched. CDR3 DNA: TGTGCCAGCAGCTTGGAAACTAGCGAAGAGACCCAGTACTTC. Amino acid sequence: CASSLETSEETQYF.

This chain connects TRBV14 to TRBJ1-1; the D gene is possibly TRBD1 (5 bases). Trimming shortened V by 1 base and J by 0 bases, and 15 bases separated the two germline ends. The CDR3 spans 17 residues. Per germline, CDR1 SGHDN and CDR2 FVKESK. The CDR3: CASSQVGGANLNTEAFF. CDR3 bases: TGTGCCAGCAGCCAAGTGGGGGGAGCGAATCTGAACACTGAAGCTTTCTTT.

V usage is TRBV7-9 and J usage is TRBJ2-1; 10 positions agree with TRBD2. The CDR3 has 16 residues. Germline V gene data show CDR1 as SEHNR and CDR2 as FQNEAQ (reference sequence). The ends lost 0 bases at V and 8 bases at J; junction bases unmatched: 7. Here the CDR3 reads CASSLAPSGGWDEQFF. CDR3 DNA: TGTGCCAGCAGCTTAGCCCCTAGCGGGGGCTGGGATGAGCAGTTCTTC.

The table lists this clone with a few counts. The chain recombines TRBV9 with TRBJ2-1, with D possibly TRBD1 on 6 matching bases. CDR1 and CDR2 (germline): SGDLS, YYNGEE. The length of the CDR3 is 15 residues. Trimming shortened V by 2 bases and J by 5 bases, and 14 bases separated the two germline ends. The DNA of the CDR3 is TGTGCCAGCAGCGTTCTACAGGGATCCCACAATGAGCAGTTCTTC. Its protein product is CASSVLQGSHNEQFF.

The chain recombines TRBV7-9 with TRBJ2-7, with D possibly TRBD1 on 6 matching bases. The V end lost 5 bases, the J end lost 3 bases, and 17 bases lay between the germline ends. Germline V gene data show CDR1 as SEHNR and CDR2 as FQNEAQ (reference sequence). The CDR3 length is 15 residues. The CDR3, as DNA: TGTGCCAGCAGCCAGGGCGGACAGCCCAACTACGAGCAGTACGTC. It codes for CASSQGGQPNYEQYV.

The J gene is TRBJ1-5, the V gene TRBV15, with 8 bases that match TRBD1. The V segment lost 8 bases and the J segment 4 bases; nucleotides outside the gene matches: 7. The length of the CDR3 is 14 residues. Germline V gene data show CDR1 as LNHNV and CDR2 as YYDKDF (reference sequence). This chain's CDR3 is CATVGTGPNQPQHF. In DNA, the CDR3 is TGTGCCACCGTCGGGACAGGACCTAATCAGCCCCAGCATTTT.

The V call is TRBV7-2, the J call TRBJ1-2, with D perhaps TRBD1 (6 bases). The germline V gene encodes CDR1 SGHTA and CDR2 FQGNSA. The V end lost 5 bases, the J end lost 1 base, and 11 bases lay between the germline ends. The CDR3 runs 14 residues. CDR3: CASSVQGGNYGYTF. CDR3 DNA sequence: TGTGCCAGCAGCGTACAGGGTGGTAACTATGGCTACACCTTC.

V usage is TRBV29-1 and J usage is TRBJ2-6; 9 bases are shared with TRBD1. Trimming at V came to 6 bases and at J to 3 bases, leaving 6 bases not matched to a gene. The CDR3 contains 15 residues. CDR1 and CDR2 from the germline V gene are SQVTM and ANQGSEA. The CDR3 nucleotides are TGCAGCGTGGTACAGGGGGCGCATGGGGCCAACGTCCTGACTTTC. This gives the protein CSVVQGAHGANVLTF. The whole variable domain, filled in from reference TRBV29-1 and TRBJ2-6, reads SAVISQKPSRDICQRGTSLTIQCQVDSQVTMMFWYRQQPGQSLTLIATANQGSEATYESGFVIDKFPISRPNLTFSTLTVSNMSPEDSSIYLCSVVQGAHGANVLTFGAGSRLTVL.

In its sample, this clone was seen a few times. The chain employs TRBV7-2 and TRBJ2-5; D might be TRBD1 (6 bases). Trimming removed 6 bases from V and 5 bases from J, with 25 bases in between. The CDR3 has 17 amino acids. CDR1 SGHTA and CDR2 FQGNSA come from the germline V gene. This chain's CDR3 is CASSPLGLGARGETQYF. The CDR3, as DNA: TGTGCCAGCAGTCCCTTGGGGTTGGGGGCGCGAGGGGAGACCCAGTACTTC.

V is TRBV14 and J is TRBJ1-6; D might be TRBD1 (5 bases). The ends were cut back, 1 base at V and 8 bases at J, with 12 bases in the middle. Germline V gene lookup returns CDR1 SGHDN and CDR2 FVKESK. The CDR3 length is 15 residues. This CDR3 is CASSQAQGRYSPLHF. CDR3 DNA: TGTGCCAGCAGCCAAGCGCAGGGCCGGTATTCACCCCTCCACTTT.